The rows below give T cell receptor beta chains drawn from one sample of a study of blood T cell repertoires in COVID-19. Produced via immunoSEQ multiplex PCR; TCRdb's table is partial and in-frame only. The sample records a few hundred thousand clones, around 90% being singletons. The material sequenced was peripheral blood. The receptors were sampled from a man in his fifties or sixties with acute or convalescent COVID-19. The CDR3 runs from the conserved cysteine through the conserved F or W. The order of the fields is CDR3 DNA, CDR3 protein, D gene, J gene, clone size, V gene. D genes are given only for firm matches. Clone size is stated in some rows and not others, as once, few, many or a class when expanded.

TGTGCCAGCAGCTTAGTGGGGACTAGCGGGAGCTATGAGCAGTTCTTC | CASSLVGTSGSYEQFF | TRBD2 | TRBJ2-1 | few | TRBV7-8
TGCGCCAGCAGCCCGGATCCTACGGTGGGCAACACTGAAGCTTTCTTT | CASSPDPTVGNTEAFF | - | TRBJ1-1 | - | TRBV5-1
TGCGCCAGCAGCTTGGGAGATAGCGGGGGCCCGAATGAGCAGTTCTTC | CASSLGDSGGPNEQFF | TRBD2 | TRBJ2-1 | - | TRBV5-1
TGTGCCAGCACCCTCGGGGGTTCACCCCTCCACTTT | CASTLGGSPLHF | - | TRBJ1-6 | - | TRBV3-1/TRBV3-2
TGTGCCAGTAGCCCTCGGACAGGCGCCACGGGACGAACCGGGGAGCTGTTTTTT | CASSPRTGATGRTGELFF | TRBD1 | TRBJ2-2 | - | TRBV19
TGTGCCAGCAGCACAGCACACGGGGGCTCCTATAATTCACCCCTCCACTTT | CASSTAHGGSYNSPLHF | - | TRBJ1-6 | few | TRBV9
TGTGCCAGCTCACCAGGAGCGGGGGGTCAGCCCCAGCATTTT | CASSPGAGGQPQHF | - | TRBJ1-5 | - | TRBV18
TGTGCCAGCAGTGAACCCCCAGTCGGGGAGACCCAGTACTTC | CASSEPPVGETQYF | - | TRBJ2-5 | - | TRBV6-1
TGCGCCAGCAGCCTGGGCGGAGGCTCCTATAATTCACCCCTCCACTTT | CASSLGGGSYNSPLHF | - | TRBJ1-6 | - | TRBV5-1
TGTGCCAGCAGCCCACCTATAGAGGGTGAGCAGTTCTTC | CASSPPIEGEQFF | - | TRBJ2-1 | - | TRBV12-3/TRBV12-4
TGCGCCAGCACGGGGAACGTTAACACTGAAGCTTTCTTT | CASTGNVNTEAFF | - | TRBJ1-1 | - | TRBV5-1
TGTGCCAGTACTCAGGGTTTTCAGCCCCAGCATTTT | CASTQGFQPQHF | - | TRBJ1-5 | - | TRBV19
TGTGCCAGTAGTTCCAGCGGGGGGGCCTTAGATACGCAGTATTTT | CASSSSGGALDTQYF | TRBD2 | TRBJ2-3 | - | TRBV19
TGTGCCAGCAGCCCCGGGGCGGGGGCCCCCAGCGCTAGCACAGATACGCAGTATTTT | CASSPGAGAPSASTDTQYF | - | TRBJ2-3 | - | TRBV9
TGTGCCAGCAGTCGGACAGGGGGCCACAATCAGCCCCAGCATTTT | CASSRTGGHNQPQHF | TRBD1 | TRBJ1-5 | once | TRBV27
TGTGCCAGCAGCTTAGATCGTGAGGACGAGCAGTACTTC | CASSLDREDEQYF | - | TRBJ2-7 | - | TRBV7-8
TGTGCCTGGATGAGAGGCGTGAGGGGAAACACCATATATTTT | CAWMRGVRGNTIYF | - | TRBJ1-3 | - | TRBV30
TGTGCCAGCAGCCCAACGCAGAATTCACCCCTCCACTTT | CASSPTQNSPLHF | - | TRBJ1-6 | - | TRBV3-1/TRBV3-2
TGTGCCATCAGTGGGCAAAGGAGTACCTACGAGCAGTACTTC | CAISGQRSTYEQYF | - | TRBJ2-7 | - | TRBV10-3
TGTGCCAGCAGCCCCGAGGGGGGGAACTATGGCTACACCTTC | CASSPEGGNYGYTF | - | TRBJ1-2 | - | TRBV7-3
TGTGCCATCACCTCAGGAGGGGTCGCCAGGAACACTGAAGCTTTCTTT | CAITSGGVARNTEAFF | - | TRBJ1-1 | once | TRBV10-3
TGTGCCAGCTCATCAGGGCATAATTCACCCCTCCACTTT | CASSSGHNSPLHF | - | TRBJ1-6 | - | TRBV18
TGTGCCAGCTCACCACCCAGTTACACCGGGGAGCTGTTTTTT | CASSPPSYTGELFF | - | TRBJ2-2 | once | TRBV18
TGTGCCAGCTCTCGACAGGGTACAAACACTGAAGCTTTCTTT | CASSRQGTNTEAFF | TRBD1 | TRBJ1-1 | - | TRBV18
TGTGCCAGCAGCTTGTCCCGGACAGGATCCTTACCAAACTATGGCTACACCTTC | CASSLSRTGSLPNYGYTF | TRBD1 | TRBJ1-2 | - | TRBV5-8
TGTGCCAGCAGCTTAGGGAGCGGGGGGGAGCAGTACTTC | CASSLGSGGEQYF | TRBD2 | TRBJ2-7 | - | TRBV7-2
TGTGCCAGCAGCACCTCGGGGGGCGGAAGAAACACCATATATTTT | CASSTSGGGRNTIYF | - | TRBJ1-3 | - | TRBV7-9
TGTGCCAGCAGTTCCCAACAGGGGGTCGGCAATCAGCCCCAGCATTTT | CASSSQQGVGNQPQHF | TRBD1 | TRBJ1-5 | - | TRBV6-5
TGTGCCAGCAGTGAATTAGGGGCTAACTATGGCTACACCTTC | CASSELGANYGYTF | - | TRBJ1-2 | once | TRBV25-1
TGTGCCAGCAGTTTCGACTCCAACAGGGGGCAGAAGAATGAGCAGTTCTTC | CASSFDSNRGQKNEQFF | TRBD1 | TRBJ2-1 | - | TRBV27
TGTGCCAGCAGTTACTCGGCGGGAATGGGAGATGCTAATGAAAAACTGTTTTTT | CASSYSAGMGDANEKLFF | - | TRBJ1-4 | - | TRBV6-2/TRBV6-3